This TCR delta chain was profiled in a study of gammadelta T cells in human blood (TCRdb year 2020). The full study reports these points: The study reported that microbial exposure appeared to drive polyclonal expansion of innate gamma-delta T cells immediately after birth.

V and J are trimmed by 0 bases and 0 bases, and the gene matches miss 40 bases of the junction. The CDR3, cysteine through phenylalanine, is 27 amino acids long. Only the CDR3 DNA is retained, 81 bases long and in frame from the first base. Via the germline V gene (reference sequence), CDR1 is TVYSNPD and CDR2 GDNSRS. Judged by its sample share, this clone qualifies as large (0.1 to 1%). Its antigen is currently not known. Base-call qualities are not available, and no considerably larger clone is one nucleotide away. The library was built by means of RT-PCR. The instrument given in TCRdb is Illumina MiSeq. Clone calls in TCRdb were regenerated from the public reads with CATT, after which identical DNA sequences shared one row. This sample gives around 600 delta-chain clones in total; about an eighth of them show up just once. The ten largest account for approximately 23% of the sample.

Rearrangement joined TRDV3 to TRDJ1, and TRDD3 matches 10 of the central bases. Sample: non-Vgamma9Vdelta2 gamma-delta T cells from adult blood. The clonotype comes from a human donor. The DNA reads TGTGCCTTTAGCCCAAAAGGTTTCCCCATCCGACGGGGGATACGCCTCGGGGAAGGGAAATACACCGATAAACTCATCTTT. Translated, this gives CAFSPKGFPIRRGIRLGEGKYTDKLIF.